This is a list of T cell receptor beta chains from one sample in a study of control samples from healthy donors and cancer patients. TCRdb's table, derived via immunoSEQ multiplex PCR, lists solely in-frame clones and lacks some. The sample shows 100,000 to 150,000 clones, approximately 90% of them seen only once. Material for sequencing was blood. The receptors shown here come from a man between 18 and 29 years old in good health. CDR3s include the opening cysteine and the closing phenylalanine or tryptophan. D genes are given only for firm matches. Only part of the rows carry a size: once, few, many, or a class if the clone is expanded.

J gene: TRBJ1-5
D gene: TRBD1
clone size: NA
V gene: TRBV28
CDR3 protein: CASSGQGRGNQPQHF
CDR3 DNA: TGTGCCAGCAGCGGACAGGGAAGGGGAAATCAGCCCCAGCATTTT

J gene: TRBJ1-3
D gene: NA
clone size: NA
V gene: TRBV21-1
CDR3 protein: CASSTESSGNTIYF
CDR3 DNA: TGTGCCAGCAGCACAGAAAGCTCTGGAAACACCATATATTTT

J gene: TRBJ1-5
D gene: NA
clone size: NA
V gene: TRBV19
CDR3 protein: CASSMAGTSNQPQHF
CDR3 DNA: TGTGCCAGTAGTATGGCGGGGACGAGCAATCAGCCCCAGCATTTT

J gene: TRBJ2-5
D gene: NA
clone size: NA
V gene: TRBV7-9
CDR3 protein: CASTESPQETQYF
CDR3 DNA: TGTGCCAGCACGGAGTCACCCCAAGAGACCCAGTACTTC

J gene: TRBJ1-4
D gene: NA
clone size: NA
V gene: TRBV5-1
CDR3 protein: CASSPGGAQNEKLFF
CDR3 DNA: TGCGCCAGCAGCCCCGGTGGGGCGCAGAATGAAAAACTGTTTTTT

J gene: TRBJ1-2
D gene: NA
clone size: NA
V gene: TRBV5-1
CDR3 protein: CASRRAVTDQRGYTF
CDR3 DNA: TGCGCCAGCAGACGCGCAGTGACGGATCAGAGAGGCTACACCTTC

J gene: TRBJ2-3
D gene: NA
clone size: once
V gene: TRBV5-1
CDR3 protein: CASSQPVPASTDTQYF
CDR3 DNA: TGCGCCAGCAGCCAGCCAGTTCCTGCTAGCACAGATACGCAGTATTTT

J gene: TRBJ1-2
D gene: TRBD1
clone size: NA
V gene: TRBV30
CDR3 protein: CAWSEPGGDGYTF
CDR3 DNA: TGTGCCTGGAGTGAACCAGGGGGCGATGGCTACACCTTC

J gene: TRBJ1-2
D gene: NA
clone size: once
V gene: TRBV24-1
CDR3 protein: CATSDAGKAHGYTF
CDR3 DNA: TGTGCCACCAGTGATGCCGGGAAGGCGCATGGCTACACCTTC

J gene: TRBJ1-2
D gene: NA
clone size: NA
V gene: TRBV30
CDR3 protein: CAWSVRIEDF
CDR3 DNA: TGTGCCTGGAGTGTAAGAATCGAGGATTTC

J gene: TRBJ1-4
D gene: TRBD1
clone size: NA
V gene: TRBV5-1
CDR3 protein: CASSEETGSTNEKLFF
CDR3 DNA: TGCGCCAGCAGCGAAGAGACAGGGTCAACTAATGAAAAACTGTTTTTT

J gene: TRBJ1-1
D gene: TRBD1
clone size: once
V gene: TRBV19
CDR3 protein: CATREGARARMNTEAFF
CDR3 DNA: TGTGCCACTAGGGAGGGGGCAAGGGCGAGGATGAACACTGAAGCTTTCTTT

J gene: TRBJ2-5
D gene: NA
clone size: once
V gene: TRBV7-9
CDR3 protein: CASMGGVGETQYF
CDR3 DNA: TGTGCCAGCATGGGGGGTGTCGGAGAGACCCAGTACTTC

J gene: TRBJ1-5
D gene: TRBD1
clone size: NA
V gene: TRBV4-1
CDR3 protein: CASSQGAGGLRVRQPQHF
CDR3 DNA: TGCGCCAGCAGCCAGGGGGCAGGGGGACTTCGGGTTCGGCAGCCCCAGCATTTT

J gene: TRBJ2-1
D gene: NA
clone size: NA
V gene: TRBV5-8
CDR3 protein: CASSLPGQFF
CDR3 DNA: TGTGCCAGCAGCCTCCCGGGGCAGTTCTTC

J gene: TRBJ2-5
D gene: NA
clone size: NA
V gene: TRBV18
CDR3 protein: CASSPRTRQETQYF
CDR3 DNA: TGTGCCAGCTCACCAAGGACGCGTCAAGAGACCCAGTACTTC

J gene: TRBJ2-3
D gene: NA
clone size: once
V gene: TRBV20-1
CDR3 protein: CSAPSTDTQYF
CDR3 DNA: TGCAGTGCGCCGAGCACAGATACGCAGTATTTT

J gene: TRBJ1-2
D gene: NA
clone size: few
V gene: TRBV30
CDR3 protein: CAWVDRGDTAGYTF
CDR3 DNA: TGTGCCTGGGTCGATCGGGGGGATACGGCTGGCTACACCTTC

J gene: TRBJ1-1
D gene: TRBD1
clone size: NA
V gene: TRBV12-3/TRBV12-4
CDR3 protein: CASSLGQGAFF
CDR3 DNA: TGTGCCAGCAGTTTAGGACAGGGAGCTTTCTTT

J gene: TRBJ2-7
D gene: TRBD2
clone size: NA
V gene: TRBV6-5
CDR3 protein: CASSYSPSGGYEQYF
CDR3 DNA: TGTGCCAGCAGTTACTCACCTAGCGGGGGGTACGAGCAGTACTTC

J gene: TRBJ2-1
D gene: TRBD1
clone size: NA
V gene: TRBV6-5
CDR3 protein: CASSYSINQGASEQFF
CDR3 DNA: TGTGCCAGCAGTTACTCGATAAACCAGGGGGCTAGTGAGCAGTTCTTC

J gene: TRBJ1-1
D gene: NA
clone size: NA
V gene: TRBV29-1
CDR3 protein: CSVGGVNTEAFF
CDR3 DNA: TGCAGCGTTGGTGGGGTAAACACTGAAGCTTTCTTT

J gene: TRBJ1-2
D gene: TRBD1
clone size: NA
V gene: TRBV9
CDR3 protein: CASSGGQGIYGYTF
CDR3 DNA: TGTGCCAGCAGCGGAGGACAGGGGATTTATGGCTACACCTTC

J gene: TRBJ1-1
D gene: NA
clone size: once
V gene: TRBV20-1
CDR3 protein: CSARWLGPAFF
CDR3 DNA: TGCAGTGCCAGATGGCTAGGGCCTGCTTTCTTT

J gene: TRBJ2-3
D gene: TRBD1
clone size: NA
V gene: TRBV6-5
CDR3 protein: CASDRGGTDTQYF
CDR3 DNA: TGTGCCAGCGACAGGGGGGGCACAGATACGCAGTATTTT

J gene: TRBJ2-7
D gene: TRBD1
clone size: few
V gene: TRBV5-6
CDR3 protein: CASSSTGREQYF
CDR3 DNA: TGTGCCAGCAGCTCGACAGGGAGAGAGCAGTACTTC

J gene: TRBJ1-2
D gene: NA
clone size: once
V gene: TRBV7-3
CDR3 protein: CASSQRGPEANYGYTF
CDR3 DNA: TGTGCCAGCAGCCAACGGGGTCCCGAAGCTAACTATGGCTACACCTTC